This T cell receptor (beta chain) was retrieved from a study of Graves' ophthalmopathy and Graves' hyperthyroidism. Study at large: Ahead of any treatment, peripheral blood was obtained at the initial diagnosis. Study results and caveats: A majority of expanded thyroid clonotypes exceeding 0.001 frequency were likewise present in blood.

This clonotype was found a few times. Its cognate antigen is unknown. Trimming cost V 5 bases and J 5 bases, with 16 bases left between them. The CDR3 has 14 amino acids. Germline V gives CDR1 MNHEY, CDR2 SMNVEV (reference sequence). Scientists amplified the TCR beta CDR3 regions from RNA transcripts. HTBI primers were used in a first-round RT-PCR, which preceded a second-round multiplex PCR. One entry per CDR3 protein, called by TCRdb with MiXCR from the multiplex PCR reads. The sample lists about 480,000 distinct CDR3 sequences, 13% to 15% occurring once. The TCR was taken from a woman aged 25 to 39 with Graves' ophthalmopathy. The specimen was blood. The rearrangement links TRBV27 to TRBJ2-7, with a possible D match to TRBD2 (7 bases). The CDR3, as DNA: TGTGCCAGCAGTCCCCGGGGGGCCGTTAACGAGCAGTACTTC. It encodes CASSPRGAVNEQYF.